Listed below are T cell receptor beta chains from one sample, sequenced in a study of shared clonotypes between healthy human individuals. Generated by immunoSEQ multiplex PCR, the TCRdb table keeps only in-frame clones and is missing some. The data hold a few million clones, with 85% to 95% observed a single time. The sequencing sample was made of naive CD4+ T cells from PBMCs. Receptors were obtained from a man aged 18 to 30 in good health. Some clones in this sample may be carry-over from other donors' samples. The CDR3 runs from the conserved cysteine through the conserved F or W. D genes are given only for firm matches. Size tells how often a clone was seen (once, few, many) or the class of an expanded clone, and some rows leave it out.

NA	TRBJ2-7	TRBD1	TRBV2	CASSDQGAGYEQYF	TGTGCCAGCAGTGATCAGGGGGCCGGGTACGAGCAGTACTTC
NA	TRBJ2-7	NA	TRBV6-1	CASRVRATYEQYF	TGTGCCAGCCGGGTGAGGGCCACCTACGAGCAGTACTTC
NA	TRBJ1-5	NA	TRBV2	CASRVSNQPQHF	TGTGCCAGCAGAGTTAGCAATCAGCCCCAGCATTTT
NA	TRBJ2-3	NA	TRBV14	CASSLRRGYGTDTQYF	TGTGCCAGCAGCCTAAGACGCGGATATGGCACAGATACGCAGTATTTT
NA	TRBJ1-5	TRBD1	TRBV28	CASRQGGGNQPQHF	TGTGCCAGCAGGCAGGGGGGAGGCAATCAGCCCCAGCATTTT
NA	TRBJ2-5	NA	TRBV4-2	CASSHRDSQETQYF	TGTGCCAGCAGCCACCGGGACTCGCAAGAGACCCAGTACTTC
NA	TRBJ1-4	NA	TRBV5-4	CASSPDIRGEKLFF	TGTGCCAGCAGCCCGGACATAAGGGGAGAAAAACTGTTTTTT
once	TRBJ1-1	TRBD1	TRBV11-2	CASSLEGDRLNTEAFF	TGTGCCAGCAGCTTAGAAGGGGACAGATTGAACACTGAAGCTTTCTTT
NA	TRBJ2-6	TRBD1	TRBV2	CASNRDRELSGANVLTF	TGTGCCAGCAATAGGGACAGGGAACTCTCTGGGGCCAACGTCCTGACTTTC
few	TRBJ1-5	NA	TRBV2	CASSRVDNQPQHF	TGTGCCAGCAGCCGTGTGGACAATCAGCCCCAGCATTTT
NA	TRBJ1-1	NA	TRBV7-6	CASRRRIGPMNTEAFF	TGTGCCAGCAGGCGAAGAATCGGACCGATGAACACTGAAGCTTTCTTT
NA	TRBJ2-7	TRBD1	TRBV10-3	CAISGTGDYEQYF	TGTGCCATCAGCGGGACAGGAGACTACGAGCAGTACTTC
NA	TRBJ2-7	NA	TRBV5-1	CASSLAWAGEYEQYF	TGCGCCAGCAGCTTGGCCTGGGCAGGGGAGTACGAGCAGTACTTC
NA	TRBJ2-1	NA	TRBV4-2	CASSSAGSEQFF	TGTGCCAGCAGCTCCGCAGGAAGTGAGCAGTTCTTC
NA	TRBJ2-7	NA	TRBV28	CASRPPGPSHGEQYF	TGTGCCAGCAGACCCCCGGGACCCAGTCATGGGGAGCAGTACTTC
NA	TRBJ2-3	NA	TRBV11-2	CASSLDIPSTDTQYF	TGTGCCAGCAGCTTAGATATCCCGAGCACAGATACGCAGTATTTT
once	TRBJ2-5	NA	TRBV2	CASSEFGPQETQYF	TGTGCCAGCAGTGAATTCGGGCCACAAGAGACCCAGTACTTC
NA	TRBJ2-7	NA	TRBV5-1	CASSLAASIPYEQYF	TGCGCCAGCAGCTTGGCGGCCAGTATCCCCTACGAGCAGTACTTC
NA	TRBJ2-1	NA	TRBV7-8	CASSLAGVYNEQFF	TGTGCCAGCAGCTTAGCTGGCGTATACAATGAGCAGTTCTTC
NA	TRBJ1-6	NA	TRBV28	CATGGENSPLHF	TGTGCCACCGGAGGGGAGAATTCACCCCTCCACTTT
NA	TRBJ2-4	NA	TRBV11-2	CASNPSTVAKNIQYF	TGTGCCAGCAACCCCTCCACCGTAGCCAAAAACATTCAGTACTTC
NA	TRBJ1-4	NA	TRBV18	CASSIQQGTNEKLFF	TGTGCCAGCTCGATCCAACAGGGTACTAATGAAAAACTGTTTTTT
NA	TRBJ2-7	NA	TRBV18	CASSPPGIRGESEQYF	TGTGCCAGCTCCCCCCCCGGGATCAGGGGGGAAAGCGAGCAGTACTTC
NA	TRBJ2-5	NA	TRBV11-2	CASSFGTQETQYF	TGTGCCAGCAGCTTTGGGACCCAAGAGACCCAGTACTTC
NA	TRBJ1-5	TRBD1	TRBV28	CASRRAGTGKNQPQHF	TGTGCCAGCAGAAGAGCCGGGACAGGGAAGAATCAGCCCCAGCATTTT
NA	TRBJ2-2	TRBD2	TRBV28	CASTKGASGNPGELFF	TGTGCCAGCACGAAGGGGGCTAGCGGGAACCCCGGGGAGCTGTTTTTT
NA	TRBJ2-7	NA	TRBV11-2	CASSLDFYEQYF	TGTGCCAGCAGCTTAGATTTCTACGAGCAGTACTTC
NA	TRBJ2-7	TRBD1	TRBV18	CASSLGTVYEQYF	TGTGCCAGCTCTCTCGGGACAGTCTACGAGCAGTACTTC
NA	TRBJ2-5	TRBD1	TRBV5-5	CASSQLLGRDRVMETQYF	TGTGCCAGCAGCCAATTACTAGGCCGGGACAGGGTAATGGAGACCCAGTACTTC
NA	TRBJ1-4	NA	TRBV18	CASSPYRGGGEKLFF	TGTGCCAGCTCACCATACCGGGGAGGTGGTGAAAAACTGTTTTTT
NA	TRBJ2-7	TRBD2	TRBV14	CASSRIGLAGVSYEQYF	TGTGCCAGCAGCCGGATCGGACTAGCGGGAGTGTCCTACGAGCAGTACTTC
few	TRBJ1-1	TRBD1	TRBV5-6	CASRLQGSTEAFF	TGTGCCAGCAGGCTACAGGGGAGCACTGAAGCTTTCTTT
NA	TRBJ2-5	NA	TRBV7-2	CASSLSGGSETQYF	TGTGCCAGCAGCTTATCCGGAGGATCAGAGACCCAGTACTTC
NA	TRBJ2-2	TRBD2	TRBV7-9	CASSASGRRINTGELFF	TGTGCCAGCAGCGCTAGCGGGAGGCGAATTAACACCGGGGAGCTGTTTTTT
NA	TRBJ2-7	TRBD2	TRBV28	CASWLAGVTHEQYF	TGTGCCAGTTGGTTAGCGGGAGTCACCCACGAGCAGTACTTC
NA	TRBJ2-5	NA	TRBV29-1	CSAGRRLLQETQYF	TGCAGCGCTGGGAGACGGCTCCTCCAAGAGACCCAGTACTTC
NA	TRBJ1-2	NA	TRBV18	CASSSGPSYGYTF	TGTGCCAGCTCAAGCGGGCCTAGCTATGGCTACACCTTC
NA	TRBJ2-3	NA	TRBV5-1	CASSLVVAGTDTQYF	TGCGCCAGCAGCTTGGTTGTTGCGGGCACAGATACGCAGTATTTT
NA	TRBJ2-7	TRBD1	TRBV5-1	CASTHRGSEEQYF	TGCGCCAGCACCCACAGGGGTTCGGAAGAGCAGTACTTC
NA	TRBJ2-7	TRBD2	TRBV5-6	CASSQGLAWSEQYF	TGTGCCAGCAGTCAGGGACTAGCGTGGTCCGAGCAGTACTTC
NA	TRBJ1-1	NA	TRBV6-6	CASSYVAAVNTEAFF	TGTGCCAGCAGTTACGTGGCAGCCGTGAACACTGAAGCTTTCTTT